The clone carrying this TCR beta chain was counted at least ten times. The data are from a study of T cells in Graves' hyperthyroidism and ophthalmopathy. The overall study: The blood sample was taken at first diagnosis, before treatment began.

Participants, patients aged 18 to 65, had newly diagnosed hyperthyroidism with a duration under 2 months. Authors of the study amplified TCR beta CDR3 regions from RNA transcripts. HTBI primers were the set used in a first-round RT-PCR of the TCR CDR3. TCRdb analysed the multiplex PCR reads with MiXCR anew, one entry per CDR3 protein. The sample has more than 500,000 distinct CDR3 sequences; under 20% are singletons. Germline V gives CDR1 SGDLS, CDR2 YYNGEE. The ends were cut back, 4 bases at V and 4 bases at J, with 17 bases in the middle. The CDR3 is 15 amino acids. This chain connects TRBV9 to TRBJ2-5; a weak D match, TRBD2 (7 bases). The sequenced material came from blood. The clonotype comes from a woman in her twenties or thirties with Graves' hyperthyroidism. The CDR3 loop reads CASSSSGGRGETQYF. The CDR3 DNA sequence: TGTGCCAGCAGCTCTAGCGGCGGCAGGGGAGAGACCCAGTACTTC.